This TCR beta chain derives from a study of OX40 agonist ivuxolimab in advanced cancers. At the level of the study: Partial responses occurred in Three dose-escalation patients, one with hepatocellular carcinoma and two with cutaneous melanoma.

Points on this clone: Its antigen is as yet unknown.

Overall study results and limits: In the 0.1 to 3.0 mg/kg range, CD4+ and CD8+ blood T cells had expanded clonally by week 6. Mean expanded clone counts were higher in CD8+ than CD4+ T cells.

This table comes from immunoSEQ multiplex PCR, and its TCRdb copy is limited to in-frame clones, with some not included. The sample consists of roughly 150,000 clones, 94% of them appearing once. The germline V gene encodes CDR1 SNHLY and CDR2 FYNNEI. CDR3 length: 15 residues. V lost 4 bases to trimming and J lost 2 bases, with 12 bases between them. The chain uses TRBV2 and TRBJ1-5, with D perhaps TRBD1 (5 bases). Material: CD4+ or CD8+ T cells sorted from blood, obtained in a trial of the OX40 agonist ivuxolimab. The source is an adult with an advanced solid tumor such as melanoma, head and neck, liver or kidney cancer. The CDR3: CASSGSPGRNQPQHF. In DNA, the CDR3 is TGTGCCAGCAGTGGATCCCCGGGACGCAATCAGCCCCAGCATTTT.